Listed here are 6 T cell receptor beta chains from one sample, sequenced in a study of response to subunit inactivated influenza vaccine. TCRdb passed the RT-PCR reads through MiXCR, listing each CDR3 protein once. The table includes 650,000 to 850,000 distinct CDR3 sequences, approximately 13% detected once. The source material was PBMCs from blood, sampled around 15 days before vaccination. All receptors come from a middle-aged man who received an inactivated influenza vaccine.

V usage is TRBV20-1 and J usage is TRBJ2-5; unclear D gene. V gave up 0 bases and J gave up 3 bases, with 11 bases separating them. The CDR3 totals 14 residues. Germline V lookup: CDR1 DFQATT, CDR2 SNEGSKA (reference sequence). For the CDR3, the DNA is TGCAGTGCTAGAGAAAGGGTTAGAAAAGAGACCCAGTACTTC. This encodes CSARERVRKETQYF.

The J gene is TRBJ1-5, the V gene TRBV6-2 or TRBV6-3; D is perhaps TRBD1 (5 bases). Germline assignment: CDR1 MNHEY and CDR2 SVGEGT. This CDR3 is built from 14 residues. Trimming left V 8 bases short and J 4 bases short, with 15 bases between. The DNA for the CDR3 is TGTGCCAGCCAACAGTTAGCAGGGAATCAGCCCCAGCATTTT. Protein product: CASQQLAGNQPQHF.

CDR3 residues: CATQGFLGTEAFF. The DNA for the CDR3 is TGTGCCACCCAGGGGTTTTTAGGCACTGAAGCTTTCTTT. V is TRBV28 and J is TRBJ1-1; D may be TRBD1 (6 bases). Germline CDR1 and CDR2: MDHEN and SYDVKM. The length of the CDR3 is 13 residues. V lost 10 bases and J lost 4, with 16 bases in between.

The chain is built from TRBV11-2 and TRBJ2-7; D ambiguous. The CDR3 contains 13 residues. Per germline, CDR1 SGHAT and CDR2 FQNNGV. Trimming removed 2 bases from V and 5 bases from J, with 10 bases in between. The CDR3 reads CASSLRRVDEQYF. Here the CDR3 DNA reads TGTGCCAGCAGCTTAAGGCGCGTTGACGAGCAGTACTTC.

The V call is TRBV12-3 or TRBV12-4, the J call TRBJ2-2; TRBD1 agrees at 8 bases. CDR3 size: 15 residues. V lost 6 bases, J lost 6 bases, and 9 bases stayed unmatched. The CDR3 nucleotides are TGTGCCAGCAGAAAGACAGGGGCCAGCCCCGGGGAGCTGTTTTTT. Amino acid sequence: CASRKTGASPGELFF.

This chain connects TRBV27 to TRBJ2-3; TRBD1 or TRBD2 may be the D gene (5 bases each). Looked up from germline, CDR1 is MNHEY and CDR2 is SMNVEV (reference sequence). The CDR3 loop spans 16 amino acids. The V end was cut by 4 bases, the J end by 10 bases, with 24 bases between. The chain's CDR3 is CASSSIGLNSGQSQYF. CDR3 DNA sequence: TGTGCCAGCAGTTCAATTGGACTGAACTCGGGGCAGTCGCAGTATTTT.